This T cell receptor (beta chain) was recovered during a study of cytotoxic CD8 clonotypes in ibrutinib-treated CLL. Study-wide background: Enrolment comprised 10 to 11 relapsed/refractory and over 14 treatment-naive patients; around 18 were IGHV unmutated. Partial responses totalled 24 and complete responses 2; after median around 72 months, approximately 15 remained remitted and around twelve progressed.

Study conclusions and caveats: At ibrutinib response, clonality increased, and at progression it declined back toward baseline.

Genomic DNA (approximately 2.1 micrograms) was obtained from cryopreserved PBMCs for construction of TCR beta libraries. The repertoire was sequenced with immunoSEQ multiplex PCR; TCRdb's copy has only in-frame clones and lacks some. The repertoire consists of some 130,000 clones, with approximately 90% occurring once and the leading ten covering about a tenth. Germline CDR1 reads MDHEN; CDR2 reads SYDVKM. V was clipped by 7 bases and J by 1 base, with 20 bases between them. The CDR3 totals 17 residues. For this clone: Antigen unknown.

The origin of this receptor is a human donor with chronic lymphocytic leukemia. Sequencing used PBMCs, obtained after 12 months of ibrutinib treatment. This sequence joins TRBV28 and TRBJ2-4, with D perhaps assigned TRBD1 or TRBD2 (6 bases each). The CDR3 loop reads CASINSWGAGAKNIQYF. The CDR3 DNA sequence: TGTGCCAGCATCAACTCGTGGGGGGCTGGGGCCAAAAACATTCAGTACTTC.